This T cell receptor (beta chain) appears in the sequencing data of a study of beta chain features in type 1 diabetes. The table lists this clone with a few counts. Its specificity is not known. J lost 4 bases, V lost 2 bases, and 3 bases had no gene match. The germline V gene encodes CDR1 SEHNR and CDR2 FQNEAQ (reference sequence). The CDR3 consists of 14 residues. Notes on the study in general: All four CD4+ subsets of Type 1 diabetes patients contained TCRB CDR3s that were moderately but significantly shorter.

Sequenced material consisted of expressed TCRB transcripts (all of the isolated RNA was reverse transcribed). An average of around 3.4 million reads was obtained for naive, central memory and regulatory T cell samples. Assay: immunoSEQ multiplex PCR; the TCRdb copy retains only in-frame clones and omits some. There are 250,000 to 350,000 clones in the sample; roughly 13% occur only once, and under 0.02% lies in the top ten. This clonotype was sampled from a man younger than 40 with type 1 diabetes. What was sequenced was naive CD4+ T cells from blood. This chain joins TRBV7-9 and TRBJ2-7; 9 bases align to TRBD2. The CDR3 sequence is CASSLYAGGYEQYF. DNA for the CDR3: TGTGCCAGCAGCTTATATGCGGGGGGGTACGAGCAGTACTTC.